This TCR beta chain came from a study of OX40 agonist ivuxolimab in advanced cancers. Looking at the study overall: The costimulatory receptor OX40 (CD134) was targeted by ivuxolimab, a fully human IgG2 agonistic monoclonal antibody. Intravenous ivuxolimab was administered to patients every 2 weeks at six dose levels: 0.01, 0.1, 0.3, 1.5, 3 and 10 mg/kg. Of the roughly 54 patients in dose escalation, 19 had hepatocellular carcinoma, some 15 had melanoma, 9 had renal cell carcinoma and 9 had head and neck cancer. In the dose-escalation cohort, 82.7% of patients were male, and the mean age was roughly 60 years, with a range of about 23 to 85. Prior anti-PD-1, anti-PD-L1 or anti-CTLA-4 therapy was permitted, and 40% of dose-escalation patients had received checkpoint inhibitors. Partial responses occurred in three dose-escalation patients, of whom one had hepatocellular carcinoma and two had cutaneous melanoma. The point of sequencing TCRbeta in the periphery was to test whether ivuxolimab changed TCR sequence diversity and drove clonal T-cell expansion. The paper covers the monotherapy dose-escalation part of the phase I ivuxolimab trial, which included N of about 50 patients.

The trial excluded patients who had a history of autoimmune disease or were on systemic immunosuppression. In every dose cohort, peripheral blood was drawn for TCR sequencing at baseline, cycle 4 day 1, and cycle 7 day 1. The samples were drawn from a first-in-human, open-label, multicenter phase I dose-escalation trial of ivuxolimab. Adults with locally advanced or metastatic head and neck squamous cell, hepatocellular, melanoma or renal cell carcinoma were enrolled in the trial. Before TCR sequencing, CD4+ T cells and CD8+ T cells from peripheral blood were sorted into separate populations. To note about this clone: The specificity of this receptor is unknown. No much larger clonotype is one base removed from it; base qualities were not supplied.

Broad study findings and their caveats: In partial responders in the 0.1-3.0 mg/kg groups, normalized peripheral clonal expansion was found to be among the lowest, especially among CD8+ T cells. At doses of 0.1 to 3.0 mg/kg, clonal expansion of both CD4+ and CD8+ blood T cells was observed from baseline to week 6. After ivuxolimab, expanded clones were on average more numerous among CD8+ T cells than among CD4+ T cells. Low levels of normalized T-cell clonal expansion were also seen in some patients who did not respond. The antigen specificity of the clonally expanded peripheral T cells was not determined.

For sequencing of the TCRbeta CDR3 region, genomic DNA was extracted from the sorted cells. The immunoSEQ Assay was used for sequencing of TCRbeta CDR3 regions. TCRdb stores this immuneACCESS table with in-frame sequences only. Part of the clones is absent; in the studies checked, under half of the shortfall reflects unresolved V genes, and no reason is known for the rest. This sample lists roughly 40,000 clones; approximately 75% were detected once. Over 2.5% of the sample rests with the top ten. The CDR3 goes from the cysteine to the phenylalanine over 15 residues. Just the 45-base CDR3 DNA is kept, in frame starting at base 1. Between the V and J ends, shortened by 0 bases and 1 base respectively, the junction contains 9 bases. CDR1 and CDR2 were assigned from the germline V gene as MNHEY and SVGAGI.

The chain was built from TRBV6-5 and TRBJ1-1; no D gene can be assigned with confidence. Specimen: CD4+ or CD8+ T cells sorted from blood, collected in a trial of the OX40 agonist ivuxolimab. The sequence was collected from an adult with an advanced solid tumor such as melanoma, head and neck, liver or kidney cancer. The bases are TGTGCCAGCAGTTACTCGGTTTCAGCGAACACTGAAGCTTTCTTT. This sequence encodes CASSYSVSANTEAFF.